The entry that follows covers one T cell receptor (beta chain) sequence. This entry is derived from a study of blood T cell repertoires in COVID-19. Study overall: PBMCs, B-cell-depleted T cells, or T cells provided the cDNA or gDNA that made up the material.

Source study methods: Estimation of nucleated cell counts relied on the amplification of reference gene primers. Sequenced by immunoSEQ multiplex PCR; TCRdb stores in-frame clones only, minus some. That table furnishes V, J and clone size, whereas the DNA furnished D and trimming. Among about 140,000 clones listed, roughly 84% were seen once. The sequence was obtained from a human donor in a cohort sampled during active COVID-19. The material sequenced was peripheral blood.

The CDR3 nucleotides are TGTGCCAGCAGCTTAGACGGGGGGGCCGGAGATACGCAGTATTTT. It yields the protein CASSLDGGAGDTQYF. The chain combines TRBV11-3 with TRBJ2-3; 8 positions agree with TRBD2. CDR1 SGHNT and CDR2 YENEEA come from the germline V gene. With V trimmed by 0 bases and J by 5 bases, 4 bases remained unmatched. There are 15 residues in the CDR3.